This T cell receptor (beta chain) was identified during a study of blood T cells in healthy people across ages. Study-level results: Per million T cells, TCR beta diversity dropped roughly linearly as age increased.

Donor samples were obtained from healthy Caucasian individuals from Russia, aged about 6 to 100. The germline gives CDR1 DFQATT, CDR2 SNEGSKA (reference sequence). Trimming at V came to 6 bases and at J to 2 bases, leaving 9 bases not matched to a gene. This CDR3 spans 16 amino acids. With a J-beta primer mix and a sample-barcoded 5' primer, a second PCR ran about 7 to 12 cycles. TCRdb ran MiXCR on the 5' RACE reads and lists one entry per CDR3 protein. The sample lists approximately 1.5 million distinct CDR3 sequences; 35% to 45% were seen once. Turning to this clonotype: As yet, its antigen is unknown.

The sequenced sample consisted of blood. The V gene is TRBV20-1, the J gene TRBJ2-6; 8 bases fit TRBD1. This clonotype was obtained from a woman aged 18-29 years in good health. The DNA for the CDR3 is TGCAGTGCCTCAAAGACAGGGGAACCTGGGGCCAACGTCCTGACTTTC. Its translation: CSASKTGEPGANVLTF.